This T cell receptor beta chain comes out of a study of human T cells and chemical hapten exposure. Across the whole study: DPC 0.01% went on the upper back by patch test, with reading at 6 days. Slight volume differences across pooled libraries mainly accounted for varying per-sample TCR yields. Notes on the study in general: TCRs exceeding 1 in 1000 frequency stayed unchanged with DPC sensitization.

In the library, unique molecular identifiers were attached to individual cDNA molecules. Each CDR3 protein is one row after TCRdb ran MiXCR on the RACE reads. Seen here are 300,000 to 400,000 distinct CDR3 sequences, roughly 6.9% observed once, and the top ten hold around 8.2%. Concerning this clonotype itself: The target antigen is unknown.

Germline V gene sequence: CDR1 KGHSH, CDR2 LQKENI. V was clipped by 1 base and J by 3 bases, with 21 bases between them. CDR3 size: 18 residues. The time point here: patch test 1, 2 weeks after DPC sensitization. Treatment indicated: therapeutic diphenylcyclopropenone sensitization with weekly scalp DPC. The TCR was taken from a woman in her late teens or twenties with alopecia areata. Some clones in this sample may be carry-over from other donors' samples. This chain links TRBV18 with TRBJ1-1; the D gene is possibly TRBD1 (6 bases). This specimen was whole blood, taken in connection with sensitization to the hapten diphenylcyclopropenone (DPC). CDR3 nucleotide sequence: TGTGCCAGCTCACCACGTAGGGACACACCGGTTGGGGACACTGAAGCTTTCTTT. Its translation is CASSPRRDTPVGDTEAFF.